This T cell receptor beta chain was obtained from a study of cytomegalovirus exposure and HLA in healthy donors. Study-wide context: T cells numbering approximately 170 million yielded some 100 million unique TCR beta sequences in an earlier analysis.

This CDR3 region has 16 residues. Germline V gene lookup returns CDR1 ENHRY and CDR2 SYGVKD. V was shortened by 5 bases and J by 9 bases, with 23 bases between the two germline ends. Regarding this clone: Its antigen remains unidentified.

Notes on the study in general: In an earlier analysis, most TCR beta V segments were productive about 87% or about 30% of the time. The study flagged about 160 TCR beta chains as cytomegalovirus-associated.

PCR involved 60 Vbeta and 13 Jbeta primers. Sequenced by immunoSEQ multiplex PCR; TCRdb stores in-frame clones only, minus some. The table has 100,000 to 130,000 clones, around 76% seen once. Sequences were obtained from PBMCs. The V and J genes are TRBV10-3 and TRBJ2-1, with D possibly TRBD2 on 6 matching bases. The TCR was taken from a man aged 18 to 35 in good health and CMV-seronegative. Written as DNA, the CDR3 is TGTGCCATCAGTAATCGCCCGGGACTCCTGTCGCCTGAGCAGTTCTTC. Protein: CAISNRPGLLSPEQFF.